A selection of T cell receptor beta chains follows, all from one sample in a study of blood T cell repertoires in COVID-19. The data were produced by immunoSEQ multiplex PCR, yet TCRdb's version contains in-frame clones alone and is incomplete. The sample records under 400,000 clones, over 75% being singletons. The sequenced material came from peripheral blood. The receptors stem from a woman in her twenties or thirties with COVID-19, enrolled during active disease. The CDR3 runs from the conserved cysteine through the conserved F or W. The D gene is left open where the match is weak. Size is omitted from some rows. Given values are once, few, many or a class for expanded clones.

j_gene,abundance,v_gene,d_gene,CDR3aa,CDR3nt
TRBJ2-7,-,TRBV5-1,-,CASSIDYPSRYEQYF,TGCGCCAGCAGCATCGACTACCCGTCTCGCTACGAGCAGTACTTC
TRBJ1-2,-,TRBV30,-,CAWSPWVGANYGYTF,TGTGCCTGGAGTCCGTGGGTAGGGGCTAACTATGGCTACACCTTC
TRBJ2-4,-,TRBV11-2,-,CASSLIAEGLQYF,TGTGCCAGCAGCTTAATCGCTGAGGGCCTTCAGTACTTC
TRBJ1-2,-,TRBV12-3/TRBV12-4,-,CASSFEDRGGYTF,TGTGCCAGCAGTTTTGAGGACCGGGGGGGCTACACCTTC
TRBJ2-2,-,TRBV28,-,CASRNRANTGELFF,TGTGCCAGCAGGAACAGGGCGAACACCGGGGAGCTGTTTTTT
TRBJ2-7,-,TRBV11-2,TRBD2,CASSATGTSAYEQYF,TGTGCCAGCAGCGCTACCGGGACTAGTGCCTACGAGCAGTACTTC
TRBJ2-7,-,TRBV11-2,-,CASSLDRGGYSYEQYF,TGTGCCAGCAGCTTAGACCGCGGAGGTTATTCCTACGAGCAGTACTTC
TRBJ2-7,once,TRBV5-6,TRBD2,CASSLALAGLSYEQYF,TGTGCCAGCAGCTTGGCCCTAGCGGGCCTGTCCTACGAGCAGTACTTC
TRBJ2-7,once,TRBV24-1,-,CATSDSSTGEQYF,TGTGCCACCAGTGATTCCTCGACGGGCGAGCAGTACTTC
TRBJ2-3,-,TRBV10-3,TRBD1,CAISESRGGAGADTQYF,TGTGCCATCAGTGAGTCAAGAGGGGGCGCTGGGGCAGATACGCAGTATTTT
TRBJ1-2,-,TRBV9,-,CASSRGGGNYGYTF,TGTGCCAGCAGCAGAGGGGGGGGTAACTATGGCTACACCTTC
TRBJ2-7,-,TRBV7-8,-,CASSLGQGNSYEQYF,TGTGCCAGCAGCTTAGGGCAGGGGAACTCCTACGAGCAGTACTTC
TRBJ2-1,-,TRBV28,TRBD2,CASSLGLAGNEQFF,TGTGCCAGCAGCCTCGGCCTAGCGGGAAATGAGCAGTTCTTC
TRBJ2-2,-,TRBV28,-,CASSFSGLGGELFF,TGTGCCAGCAGTTTTAGCGGATTAGGCGGGGAGCTGTTTTTT
TRBJ1-4,-,TRBV10-1,TRBD1,CASSEGQGNEKLFF,TGCGCCAGCAGTGAAGGACAGGGGAATGAAAAACTGTTTTTT
TRBJ1-5,-,TRBV7-2,-,CASSLEGGGSNNQPQHF,TGTGCCAGCAGCTTAGAGGGGGGGGGCAGTAACAATCAGCCCCAGCATTTT
TRBJ2-6,-,TRBV7-9,TRBD1,CASSWGQGSSGANVLTF,TGTGCCAGCAGCTGGGGACAGGGTAGCTCTGGGGCCAACGTCCTGACTTTC
TRBJ1-2,-,TRBV28,-,CASIRSGVRYGYTF,TGTGCCAGCATCCGCTCGGGGGTTCGGTATGGCTACACCTTC
TRBJ2-3,-,TRBV4-3,-,CASSQSGGSSTDTQYF,TGCGCCAGCAGCCAGTCTGGAGGGTCTAGCACAGATACGCAGTATTTT
TRBJ2-2,-,TRBV18,TRBD2,CASTGLAGGTGELFF,TGTGCCAGCACCGGACTAGCGGGAGGCACCGGGGAGCTGTTTTTT
TRBJ2-1,-,TRBV11-2,TRBD2,CASSLDWGLAGAEQFF,TGTGCCAGCAGCTTAGATTGGGGACTAGCGGGGGCTGAGCAGTTCTTC
TRBJ1-2,-,TRBV5-1,TRBD1,CASSMTGYGYTF,TGCGCCAGCAGCATGACAGGGTATGGCTACACCTTC
TRBJ2-5,-,TRBV18,-,CASSPTAGETQYF,TGTGCCAGCTCACCGACCGCGGGGGAGACCCAGTACTTC
TRBJ2-7,-,TRBV7-2,TRBD1,CASSFDRGAYEQYF,TGTGCCAGCAGCTTTGACAGGGGAGCCTACGAGCAGTACTTC
TRBJ2-3,-,TRBV5-4,TRBD2,CASSNFGGVVRDTQYF,TGTGCCAGCAGCAATTTTGGGGGGGTGGTTAGAGATACGCAGTATTTT
TRBJ1-5,few,TRBV19,-,CASTTLARGSNQPQHF,TGTGCCAGTACCACCCTTGCGCGGGGGAGCAATCAGCCCCAGCATTTT
TRBJ2-1,-,TRBV27,-,CASSLGQGAYNEQFF,TGTGCCAGCAGTTTGGGGCAGGGTGCCTACAATGAGCAGTTCTTC
TRBJ2-7,-,TRBV28,-,CASSSNTYSYEQYF,TGTGCCAGCAGTTCAAACACATACTCCTACGAGCAGTACTTC
TRBJ2-2,-,TRBV5-1,TRBD2,CASSGRLAGSLSTGELFF,TGCGCCAGCAGCGGCAGACTAGCGGGATCCCTGAGCACCGGGGAGCTGTTTTTT
TRBJ2-5,-,TRBV3-1/TRBV3-2,-,CASSPPGGGKYF,TGTGCCAGCAGCCCCCCCGGTGGAGGGAAGTACTTC
TRBJ2-3,-,TRBV7-2,-,CASSLASHTDTQYF,TGTGCCAGCAGCTTAGCTAGCCACACAGATACGCAGTATTTT
TRBJ2-1,once,TRBV5-4,-,CASTPGGGPSYNEQFF,TGTGCCAGCACCCCTGGGGGGGGGCCCTCCTACAATGAGCAGTTCTTC
TRBJ2-5,-,TRBV28,TRBD1,CASSPGTEETQYF,TGTGCCAGTAGCCCTGGGACAGAAGAGACCCAGTACTTC
TRBJ2-7,-,TRBV19,TRBD2,CASRPGTSSYEQYF,TGTGCCAGTAGACCCGGGACTAGCAGCTACGAGCAGTACTTC
TRBJ2-3,-,TRBV5-1,-,CASSLPGGTDTQYF,TGCGCCAGCAGCTTGCCAGGGGGCACAGATACGCAGTATTTT
TRBJ2-6,-,TRBV6-2/TRBV6-3,-,CASSYSFGSGANVLTF,TGTGCCAGCAGTTACTCGTTCGGGTCCGGGGCCAACGTCCTGACTTTC
TRBJ2-3,-,TRBV10-3,TRBD2,CAVGTSGATSTDTQYF,TGTGCCGTCGGGACTAGCGGAGCTACTAGCACAGATACGCAGTATTTT
TRBJ1-2,-,TRBV6-5,TRBD1,CASSPGQGFGYTF,TGTGCCAGCAGTCCCGGACAGGGTTTTGGCTACACCTTC
TRBJ2-7,once,TRBV4-2,TRBD2,CASSQPRLAGKLREQYF,TGTGCCAGCAGCCAACCTCGACTAGCGGGAAAGCTGCGAGAGCAGTACTTC
TRBJ1-1,-,TRBV4-3,-,CASSQGPGNTEAFF,TGCGCCAGCAGCCAAGGCCCGGGAAACACTGAAGCTTTCTTT
TRBJ1-2,-,TRBV20-1,-,CSTLVATGYTF,TGCAGTACTTTAGTCGCTACTGGCTACACCTTC
TRBJ2-6,-,TRBV18,TRBD1,CASSPRDRAGANVLTF,TGTGCCAGCTCACCACGAGACAGGGCTGGGGCCAACGTCCTGACTTTC
TRBJ2-7,-,TRBV7-2,-,CASSLAAGSHYEQYF,TGTGCCAGCAGCTTAGCGGCGGGGTCCCACTACGAGCAGTACTTC
TRBJ1-2,few,TRBV2,-,CASSQGHVGGYTF,TGTGCCAGCAGCCAGGGCCACGTCGGAGGCTACACCTTC
TRBJ2-5,-,TRBV2,-,CASRIGETQYF,TGTGCCAGCAGGATCGGGGAGACCCAGTACTTC
TRBJ1-2,-,TRBV29-1,TRBD1,CSVSGQGNGYTF,TGCAGCGTTAGTGGACAGGGTAATGGCTACACCTTC
TRBJ2-7,-,TRBV5-5,TRBD1,CASSMRQGRTYEQYF,TGTGCCAGCAGCATGAGACAGGGCCGGACCTACGAGCAGTACTTC
TRBJ1-6,-,TRBV27,-,CASSSGNYNSPLHF,TGTGCCAGCAGTTCCGGGAACTATAATTCACCCCTCCACTTT
TRBJ2-1,-,TRBV19,TRBD2,CASSITWSGGVSNEQFF,TGTGCCAGTAGTATTACCTGGAGCGGGGGTGTCTCCAATGAGCAGTTCTTC
TRBJ1-2,-,TRBV30,-,CAWSVGHFYGYTF,TGTGCCTGGAGTGTTGGACATTTCTATGGCTACACCTTC